The sequence of this TCR beta chain was determined in a study of T cell responses to AZD1222 COVID-19 vaccine. Profiling relied on immunoSEQ multiplex PCR, and the TCRdb table lists in-frame clones only, not all of them. The data contain about 120,000 clones, around 87% of them singletons. The CDR3 length is 16 residues. With 4 bases removed from V and 0 bases from J, the gap between germline ends came to 16 bases. From germline, CDR1 is GTSNPN and CDR2 SVGIG (reference sequence). The gene calls are TRBV30 and TRBJ1-3; a weak D match, TRBD1 (6 bases). The starting material was peripheral blood, obtained on day 0 of AZD1222 vaccination. The origin of this receptor is an adult in good health. CDR3 coding DNA: TGTGCCTGGACCCAGCCTGACAGGACCTCTGGAAACACCATATATTTT. It encodes CAWTQPDRTSGNTIYF.